This TCR beta chain emerged from a study of blood T cell repertoires in COVID-19. In germline, CDR1 is SGHRS, CDR2 YFSETQ. V was pared by 1 base and J by 1 base, with 8 bases between. This CDR3 contains 14 residues. Profiled with immunoSEQ multiplex PCR; TCRdb holds only in-frame clones, not every one. Of about 42,000 clones listed, 70% to 90% are singletons. This chain links TRBV5-1 with TRBJ1-1, with D possibly TRBD1 on 6 matching bases. The specimen was peripheral blood. This TCR was sampled from a man between 65 and 80 years old with acute or convalescent COVID-19. CDR3 protein: CASSLSRGNTEAFF. CDR3 in DNA: TGCGCCAGCAGCTTGTCCAGGGGGAACACTGAAGCTTTCTTT.